The 10 T cell receptor beta chains reported below all come from one sample, sequenced in a study of a mutant IDH1 vaccine in newly diagnosed glioma. Assay used: immunoSEQ multiplex PCR; TCRdb lists only in-frame clones, some missing. The data contain tens of thousands of clones, about 83% of them singletons. Stated time point: baseline, week 1 (first vaccination visit). Described treatment: pre-vaccination baseline after standard-of-care therapy. Here the sequenced sample was PBMCs, taken from a glioma patient treated with radiotherapy, temozolomide or both. Receptors were obtained from a middle-aged woman with glioma.

The genes are TRBV7-2 and TRBJ2-5; no firm D call. Trimming cost V 7 bases and J 7 bases, with 22 bases left between them. The length of the CDR3 is 15 residues. The germline V gene encodes CDR1 SGHTA and CDR2 FQGNSA. In DNA form, the CDR3 reads TGTGCCAGCACCCTAAGAGATATCGGCCGCGGGACCCAGTACTTC. As protein: CASTLRDIGRGTQYF.

V usage is TRBV5-8 and J usage is TRBJ1-6, with D maybe TRBD1 (6 bases). CDR1 and CDR2 (germline): SGHTS, YDEGEE. V was pared by 4 bases and J by 14 bases, with 22 bases between. The CDR3 runs to 15 residues. The CDR3 sequence is CASSPDRPFIRSLHF. The CDR3 DNA reads as TGTGCCAGCAGCCCGGACAGACCATTTATTCGATCCCTCCACTTT.

The J gene is TRBJ2-3, the V gene TRBV5-4; TRBD2 agrees at 16 bases. This CDR3 is built from 18 residues. V was clipped by 2 bases and J by 3 bases; unmatched bases: 6. Germline CDR1 SGHNT, CDR2 YYREEE (reference sequence). In nucleotides, the CDR3 is TGTGCCAGCAGCTTCGGGACTAGCGGGGGGGCGGGTACAGATACGCAGTATTTT. It is translated as CASSFGTSGGAGTDTQYF.

V and J are TRBV29-1 and TRBJ1-2; 8 nucleotides align to TRBD1. V lost 1 base to trimming and J lost 4 bases; unmatched junction nucleotides: 2. There are 13 residues in the CDR3. CDR1 is SQVTM and CDR2 is ANQGSEA in the germline V gene. CDR3 bases: TGCAGCGTTGAAGGCCAGGGGGCCTATGGCTACACCTTC. Amino acid sequence: CSVEGQGAYGYTF.

This clone was observed a handful of times. The V gene is TRBV7-9, the J gene TRBJ1-1; no clear D. Trimming removed 2 bases at V and 5 bases at J, with 6 bases between. The CDR3 has 12 residues. The V gene's germline CDR1 is SEHNR and CDR2 FQNEAQ (reference sequence). The CDR3 coding sequence is TGTGCCAGCAGCTTAAGCGGGACTGAAGCTTTCTTT. It is translated as CASSLSGTEAFF.

The rearrangement links TRBV7-2 to TRBJ2-4; a possible D gene is TRBD2 (5 bases). The CDR3 is made up of 20 amino acids. Germline assignment: CDR1 SGHTA and CDR2 FQGNSA. V was pared by 0 bases and J by 0 bases, with 21 bases between. DNA for the CDR3: TGTGCCAGCAGCTTAGCCATGGAGACGGGAACAGCCCTAGCCAAAAACATTCAGTACTTC. Its translation is CASSLAMETGTALAKNIQYF.

This clone came up once. The CDR3 sequence is CSARRGPQETQYF. CDR3 nucleotides: TGCAGCGCGAGGCGGGGTCCCCAAGAGACCCAGTACTTC. The chain carries TRBV29-1 and TRBJ2-5; a weak D match, TRBD2 (6 bases). The CDR3 consists of 13 residues. The V gene's germline CDR1 is SQVTM and CDR2 ANQGSEA. With 7 bases removed from V and 1 base from J, the gap between germline ends came to 13 bases. Drawing the rest from reference TRBV29-1 and TRBJ2-5, the complete variable domain is SAVISQKPSRDICQRGTSLTIQCQVDSQVTMMFWYRQQPGQSLTLIATANQGSEATYESGFVIDKFPISRPNLTFSTLTVSNMSPEDSSIYLCSARRGPQETQYFGPGTRLLVL.

The chain employs TRBV5-1 and TRBJ2-5; D remains ambiguous. The CDR3 is 14 residues long. From germline, CDR1 is SGHRS and CDR2 YFSETQ. Trimming pared 5 bases from V and 1 base from J, leaving 12 bases between. The CDR3 bases are TGCGCCAGCAGGCCAGCGACCCGCCAAGAGACCCAGTACTTC. Translated: CASRPATRQETQYF. Variable domain in full (rest from reference TRBV5-1 and TRBJ2-5): KAGVTQTPRYLIKTRGQQVTLSCSPISGHRSVSWYQQTPGQGLQFLFEYFSETQRNKGNFPGRFSGRQFSNSRSEMNVSTLELGDSALYLCASRPATRQETQYFGPGTRLLVL.

J is TRBJ2-7 and V is TRBV10-3, with a weak D call TRBD2 (6 bases). This CDR3 is built from 15 residues. Germline lookup yields CDR1 ENHRY and CDR2 SYGVKD. Trimming took off 4 bases at V and 0 bases at J, with 13 bases between the two ends. The CDR3 region is CAISVAGLLSYEQYF. The CDR3 nucleotides read TGTGCCATCAGTGTAGCAGGACTACTCTCCTACGAGCAGTACTTC.

Notes on this clone: Other nucleotide sequences in the sample specify the same CDR3. V gene TRBV2 combines with J gene TRBJ1-3, with 7 bases lining up with TRBD1. The CDR3 has 14 residues. Germline values: CDR1 SNHLY, CDR2 FYNNEI. V lost 4 bases and J lost 1; bases outside the gene matches: 1. For the CDR3, the DNA is TGTGCCAGCAGTGGACAGGGATCTGGAAACACCATATATTTT. It encodes CASSGQGSGNTIYF.